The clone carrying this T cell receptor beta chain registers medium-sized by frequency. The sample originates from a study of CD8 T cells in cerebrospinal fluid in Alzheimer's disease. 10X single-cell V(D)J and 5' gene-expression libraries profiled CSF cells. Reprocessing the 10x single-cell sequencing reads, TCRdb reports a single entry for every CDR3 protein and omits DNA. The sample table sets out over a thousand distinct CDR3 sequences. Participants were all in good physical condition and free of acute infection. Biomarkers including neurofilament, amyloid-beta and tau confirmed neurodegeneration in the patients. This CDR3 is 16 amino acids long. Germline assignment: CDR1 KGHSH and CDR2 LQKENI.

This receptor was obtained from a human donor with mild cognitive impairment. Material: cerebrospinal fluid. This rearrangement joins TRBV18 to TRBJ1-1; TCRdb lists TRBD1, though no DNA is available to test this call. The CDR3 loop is CASSERDRGRYTEAFF.